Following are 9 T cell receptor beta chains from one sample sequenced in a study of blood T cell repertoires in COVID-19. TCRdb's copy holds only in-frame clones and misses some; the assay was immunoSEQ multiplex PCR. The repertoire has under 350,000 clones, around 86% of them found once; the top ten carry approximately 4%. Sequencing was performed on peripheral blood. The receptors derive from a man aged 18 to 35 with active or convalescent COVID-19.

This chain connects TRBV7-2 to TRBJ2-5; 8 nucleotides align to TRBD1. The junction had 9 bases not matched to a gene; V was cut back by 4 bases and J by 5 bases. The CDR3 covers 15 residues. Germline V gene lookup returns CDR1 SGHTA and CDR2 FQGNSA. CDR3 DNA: TGTGCCAGCAGCTATGGGACAGGCCTGAGGGAGACCCAGTACTTC. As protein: CASSYGTGLRETQYF.

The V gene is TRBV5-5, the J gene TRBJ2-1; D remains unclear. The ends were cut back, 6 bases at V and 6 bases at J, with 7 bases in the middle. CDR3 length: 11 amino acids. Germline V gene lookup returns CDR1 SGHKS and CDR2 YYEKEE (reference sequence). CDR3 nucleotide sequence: TGTGCCAGCATCCTATTCAATGAGCAGTTCTTC. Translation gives CASILFNEQFF.

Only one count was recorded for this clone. The DNA for the CDR3 is TGTGCCACTGCGCGGGACTTTGGCACTGAAGCTTTCTTT. Its protein product is CATARDFGTEAFF. The rearrangement joins TRBV27 to TRBJ1-1; perhaps TRBD1 as D (5 bases). Trimming stripped 10 bases from V and 4 bases from J, with 16 bases between. The CDR3 spans 13 residues. In germline, CDR1 is MNHEY, CDR2 SMNVEV (reference sequence).

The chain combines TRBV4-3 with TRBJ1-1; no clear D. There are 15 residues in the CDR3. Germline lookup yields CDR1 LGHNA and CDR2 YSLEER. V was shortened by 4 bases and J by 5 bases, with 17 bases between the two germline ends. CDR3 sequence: CASSPRGFGGTEAFF. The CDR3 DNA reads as TGCGCCAGCAGCCCTCGTGGATTTGGAGGTACTGAAGCTTTCTTT.

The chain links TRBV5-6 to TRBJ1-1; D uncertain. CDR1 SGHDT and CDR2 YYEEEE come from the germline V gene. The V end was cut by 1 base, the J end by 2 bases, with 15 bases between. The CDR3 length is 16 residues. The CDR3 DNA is TGTGCCAGCAGCTTGTCGCCGCGGGCCAAAAACACTGAAGCTTTCTTT. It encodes CASSLSPRAKNTEAFF.

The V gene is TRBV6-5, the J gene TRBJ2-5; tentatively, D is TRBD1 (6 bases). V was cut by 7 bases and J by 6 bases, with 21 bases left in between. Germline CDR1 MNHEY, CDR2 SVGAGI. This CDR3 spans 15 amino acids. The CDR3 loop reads CASTYLDRWGKTQYF. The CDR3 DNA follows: TGTGCCAGCACCTATTTAGACAGGTGGGGCAAGACCCAGTACTTC.

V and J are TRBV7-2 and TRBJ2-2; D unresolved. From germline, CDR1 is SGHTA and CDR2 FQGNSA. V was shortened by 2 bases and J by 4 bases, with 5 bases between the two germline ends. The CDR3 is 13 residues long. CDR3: CASSLRFTGELFF. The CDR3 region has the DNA TGTGCCAGCAGCTTACGGTTCACCGGGGAGCTGTTTTTT.

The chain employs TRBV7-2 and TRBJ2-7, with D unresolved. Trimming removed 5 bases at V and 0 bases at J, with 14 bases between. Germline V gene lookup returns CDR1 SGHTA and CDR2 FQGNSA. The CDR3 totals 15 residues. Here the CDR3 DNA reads TGTGCCAGCAGCCAGAGGTCCGGTAGCTCCTACGAGCAGTACTTC. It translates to CASSQRSGSSYEQYF.

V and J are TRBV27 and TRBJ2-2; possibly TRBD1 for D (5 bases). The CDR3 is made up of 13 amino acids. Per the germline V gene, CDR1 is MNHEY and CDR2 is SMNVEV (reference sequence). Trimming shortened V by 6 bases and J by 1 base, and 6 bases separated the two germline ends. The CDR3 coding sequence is TGTGCCAGCAGAAGGGGGAACACCGGGGAGCTGTTTTTT. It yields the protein CASRRGNTGELFF.